These 10 T cell receptor beta chains share one sample of origin, sequenced in a study of graft-versus-host responses after intestinal transplantation. Time point specified: postoperative day 105 after intestinal transplantation (dayNNNN = postoperative day). The graft tissue was processed, and this released both intraepithelial and lamina propria lymphocytes. The assay was immunoSEQ multiplex PCR, and TCRdb's table has in-frame clones only and misses some. Of approximately 3,500 clones in the sample, 60% to 85% are singletons; the top ten hold 6% to 7.5%. This specimen consisted of ileum tissue, obtained 105 days after intestinal transplantation. Receptors were obtained from a human patient who received an intestinal transplant, so some T cells may come from the graft donor.

This clone occurred once. J is TRBJ2-5 and V is TRBV4-2, with TRBD2 matching over 10 bases. The DNA end is more similar to TRBJ2-7, so the J call may be wrong. Germline values: CDR1 LGHNA, CDR2 YNFKEQ. The CDR3 is 14 amino acids. The DNA for the CDR3 is TGTGCCAGCAGCCAGCTAGCGGGAGAACGCGAGCAGTACTTC. This sequence encodes CASSQLAGEREQYF.

This clone was seen more than once but under ten times. The chain uses TRBV7-2 and TRBJ1-2; no firm D call. The CDR3 consists of 13 residues. Trimming removed 4 bases at V and 4 bases at J, with 10 bases between. CDR1 SGHTA and CDR2 FQGNSA come from the germline V gene. Here the CDR3 DNA reads TGTGCCAGCAGCTCCAACTCGGGCTATGGCTACACCTTC. Translating it yields CASSSNSGYGYTF.

The chain recombines TRBV6-4 with TRBJ2-2; unclear D gene. This CDR3 is 12 amino acids long. V was shortened by 3 bases and J by 4 bases, with 3 bases between the two germline ends. Looked up from germline, CDR1 is MRHNA and CDR2 is SNTAGT. For the CDR3, the DNA is TGTGCCAGCAGTGAGGGCACCGGGGAGCTGTTTTTT. Its protein is CASSEGTGELFF.

The chain has TRBV19 and TRBJ1-2; 8 bases are shared with TRBD1. Germline V gene sequence: CDR1 LNHDA, CDR2 SQIVND (reference sequence). V was clipped by 3 bases and J by 7 bases; unmatched bases: 7. The CDR3 consists of 14 residues. CDR3 loop: CASSIWTGFAGYTF. CDR3 DNA sequence: TGTGCCAGTAGTATTTGGACAGGGTTCGCTGGCTACACCTTC.

V usage is TRBV6-1 and J usage is TRBJ2-4; D may be TRBD1 (5 bases). The ends were cut back, 6 bases at V and 12 bases at J, with 18 bases in the middle. Looked up from germline, CDR1 is MNHNS and CDR2 is SASEGT. This CDR3 has 13 residues. CDR3: CASSETVVGSQYF. Here the CDR3 DNA reads TGTGCCAGCAGCGAGACAGTCGTTGGGTCTCAGTACTTC.

J is TRBJ1-2 and V is TRBV30, with D possibly TRBD1 on 5 matching bases. The CDR3 consists of 14 residues. Germline V gives CDR1 GTSNPN, CDR2 SVGIG (reference sequence). The V and J ends lost 5 bases and 0 bases respectively, with 13 bases between them. The CDR3 sequence is CAWFPTGPNYGYTF. CDR3 coding DNA: TGTGCCTGGTTCCCCACAGGACCTAACTATGGCTACACCTTC.

This clone was seen a single time. This sequence joins TRBV7-3 and TRBJ2-3; 12 positions match TRBD2. This CDR3 region has 15 residues. Trimming took 2 bases from V and 4 from J; bases not matched to a gene: 1. Germline V gene data show CDR1 as SGHTA and CDR2 as FQGTGA. CDR3 sequence: CASSLLAGGPDTQYF. In nucleotides, the CDR3 is TGTGCCAGCAGCTTACTAGCGGGAGGGCCAGATACGCAGTATTTT.

This clone was seen a few times. The gene calls are TRBV9 and TRBJ2-5; D gene unclear. The CDR3 covers 13 residues. Trimming stripped 4 bases from V and 0 bases from J, with 7 bases between. Germline CDR1 SGDLS, CDR2 YYNGEE. The CDR3 reads CASSPLYQETQYF. The CDR3 DNA reads as TGTGCCAGCAGCCCTTTGTACCAAGAGACCCAGTACTTC.

The chain's CDR3 is CASSTEGIETEAFF. The CDR3 DNA reads as TGTGCCAGTAGTACGGAGGGGATTGAAACTGAAGCTTTCTTT. The chain couples TRBV19 to TRBJ1-1; D is possibly TRBD1 (5 bases). V lost 4 bases and J 5 bases, leaving 14 bases between the germline ends. Germline V gives CDR1 LNHDA, CDR2 SQIVND (reference sequence). This CDR3 has 14 amino acids.

In its sample, this clone was seen a few times. This sequence joins TRBV7-5 and TRBJ1-4; the table calls TRBD1, which could not be checked here. TRBV7-5 represents a pseudogene. The CDR3 contains 14 residues. The DNA of the CDR3 is TGTGCCAGCAGCTTAGGGACAGGGGGTGAAAAACTGTTTTTT. This translates into CASSLGTGGEKLFF.